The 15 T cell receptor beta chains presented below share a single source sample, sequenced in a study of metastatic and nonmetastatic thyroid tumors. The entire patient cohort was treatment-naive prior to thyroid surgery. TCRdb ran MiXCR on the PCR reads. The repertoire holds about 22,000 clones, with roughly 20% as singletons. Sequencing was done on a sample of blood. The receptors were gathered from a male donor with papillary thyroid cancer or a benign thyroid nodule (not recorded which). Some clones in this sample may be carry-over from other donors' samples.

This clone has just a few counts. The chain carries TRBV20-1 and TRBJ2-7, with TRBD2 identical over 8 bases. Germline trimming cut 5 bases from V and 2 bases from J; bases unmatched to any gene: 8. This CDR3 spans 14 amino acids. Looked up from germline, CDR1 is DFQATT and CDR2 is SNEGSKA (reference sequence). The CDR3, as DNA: TGCAGTGCTCCCCGAGCGGGAGAAGCCTACGAGCAGTACTTC. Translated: CSAPRAGEAYEQYF.

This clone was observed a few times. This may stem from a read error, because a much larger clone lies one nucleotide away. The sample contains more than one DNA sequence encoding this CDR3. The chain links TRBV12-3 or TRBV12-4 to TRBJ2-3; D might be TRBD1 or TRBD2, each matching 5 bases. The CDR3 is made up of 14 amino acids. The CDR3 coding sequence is TGTGCCAGTAGTTTCGGGACCATTACAGATACGCAGTATTTT. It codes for CASSFGTITDTQYF.

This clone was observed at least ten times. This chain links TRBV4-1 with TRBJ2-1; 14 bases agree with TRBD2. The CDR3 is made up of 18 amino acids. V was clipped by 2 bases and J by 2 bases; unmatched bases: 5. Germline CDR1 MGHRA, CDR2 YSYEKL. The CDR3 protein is CASSQSRLAGGPYNEQFF. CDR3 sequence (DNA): TGCGCCAGCAGCCAAAGCCGACTAGCGGGAGGGCCCTACAATGAGCAGTTCTTC.

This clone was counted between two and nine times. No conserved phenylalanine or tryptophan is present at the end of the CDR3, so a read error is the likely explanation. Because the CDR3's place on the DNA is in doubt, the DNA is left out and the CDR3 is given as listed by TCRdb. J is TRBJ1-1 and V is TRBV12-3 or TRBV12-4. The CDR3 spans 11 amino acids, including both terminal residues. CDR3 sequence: CASTSWSEDFS.

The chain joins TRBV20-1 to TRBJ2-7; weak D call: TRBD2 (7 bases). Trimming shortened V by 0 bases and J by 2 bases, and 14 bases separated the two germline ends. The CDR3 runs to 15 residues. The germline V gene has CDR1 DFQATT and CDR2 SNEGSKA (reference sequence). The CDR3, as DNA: TGCAGTGCTAGAGATCTGGGGGGGGGCACCTACGAGCAGTACTTC. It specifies CSARDLGGGTYEQYF.

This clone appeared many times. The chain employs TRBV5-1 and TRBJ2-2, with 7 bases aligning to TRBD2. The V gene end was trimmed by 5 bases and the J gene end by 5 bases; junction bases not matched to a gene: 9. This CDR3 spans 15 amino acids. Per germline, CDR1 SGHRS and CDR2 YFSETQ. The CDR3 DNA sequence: TGCGCCAGCAGGACGACTGCGGGAGAGACCGGGGAGCTGTTTTTT. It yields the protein CASRTTAGETGELFF.

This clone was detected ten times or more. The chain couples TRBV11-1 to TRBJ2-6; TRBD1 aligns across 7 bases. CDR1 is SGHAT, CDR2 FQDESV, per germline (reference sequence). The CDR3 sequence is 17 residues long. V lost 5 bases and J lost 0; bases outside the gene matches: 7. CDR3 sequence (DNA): TGTGCCAGCAGCGTGGACAGGAAATACTCTGGGGCCAACGTCCTGACTTTC. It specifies CASSVDRKYSGANVLTF.

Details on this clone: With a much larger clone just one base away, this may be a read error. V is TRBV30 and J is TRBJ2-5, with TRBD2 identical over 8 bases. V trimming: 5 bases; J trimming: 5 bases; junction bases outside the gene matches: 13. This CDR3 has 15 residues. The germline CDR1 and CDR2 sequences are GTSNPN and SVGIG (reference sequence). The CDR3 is CAWGLLSGGPETQYF. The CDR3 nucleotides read TGTGCCTGGGGTCTGCTATCGGGAGGGCCTGAGACCCAGTACTTC.

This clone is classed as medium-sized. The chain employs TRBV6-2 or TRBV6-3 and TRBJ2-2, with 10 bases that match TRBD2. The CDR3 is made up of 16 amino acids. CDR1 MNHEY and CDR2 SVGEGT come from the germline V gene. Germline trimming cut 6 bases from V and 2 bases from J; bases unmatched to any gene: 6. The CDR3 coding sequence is TGTGCCAGCAGCGAACGGACTAGCGGTAACACCGGGGAGCTGTTTTTT. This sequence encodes CASSERTSGNTGELFF.

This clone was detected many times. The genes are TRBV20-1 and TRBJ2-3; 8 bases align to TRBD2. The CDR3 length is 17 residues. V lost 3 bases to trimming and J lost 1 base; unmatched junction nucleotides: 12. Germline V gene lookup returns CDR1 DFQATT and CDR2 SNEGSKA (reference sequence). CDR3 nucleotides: TGCAGTGCTAGCTTGCCTCGGGCGGGAGGTGGCACAGATACGCAGTATTTT. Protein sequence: CSASLPRAGGGTDTQYF.

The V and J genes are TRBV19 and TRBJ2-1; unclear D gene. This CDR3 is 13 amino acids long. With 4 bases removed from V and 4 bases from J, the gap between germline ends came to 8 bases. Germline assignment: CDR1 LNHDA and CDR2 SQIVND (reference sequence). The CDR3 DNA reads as TGTGCCAGTAGTACCTCTGGGTACAATGAGCAGTTCTTC. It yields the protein CASSTSGYNEQFF.

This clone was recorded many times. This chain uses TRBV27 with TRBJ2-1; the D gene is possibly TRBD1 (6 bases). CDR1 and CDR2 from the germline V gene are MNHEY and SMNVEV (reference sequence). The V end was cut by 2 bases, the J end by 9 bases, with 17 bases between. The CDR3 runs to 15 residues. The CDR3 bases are TGTGCCAGCAGTTTACAGGGGCCTGGGTTGGCTGAGCAGTTCTTC. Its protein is CASSLQGPGLAEQFF.

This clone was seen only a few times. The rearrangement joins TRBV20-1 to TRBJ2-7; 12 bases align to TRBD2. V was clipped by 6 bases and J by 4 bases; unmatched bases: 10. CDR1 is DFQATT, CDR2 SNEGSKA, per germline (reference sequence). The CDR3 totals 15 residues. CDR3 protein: CSAKAGLAGTYEQYF. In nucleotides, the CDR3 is TGCAGTGCCAAAGCCGGACTAGCGGGGACTTACGAGCAGTACTTC.

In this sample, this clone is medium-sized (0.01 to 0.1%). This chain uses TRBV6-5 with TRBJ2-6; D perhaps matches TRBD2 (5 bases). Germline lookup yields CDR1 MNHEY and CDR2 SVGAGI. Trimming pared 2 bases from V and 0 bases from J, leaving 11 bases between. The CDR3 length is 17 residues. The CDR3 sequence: CASSYLAVTSGANVLTF. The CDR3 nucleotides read TGTGCCAGCAGTTACCTAGCCGTGACCTCTGGGGCCAACGTCCTGACTTTC.

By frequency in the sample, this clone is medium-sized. For the CDR3, the DNA is TGTGCCAGCAAACGGGACAGGCAGGGTGGTGATACGCAGTATTTT. Translating gives CASKRDRQGGDTQYF. The V call is TRBV6-1, the J call TRBJ2-3; 8 bases are a match to TRBD1. The CDR3 spans 15 residues. From germline, CDR1 is MNHNS and CDR2 SASEGT. After removal of 7 bases from V and 6 bases from J, the junction contained 12 bases not matched to a gene.